One and the same sample provided the 28 T cell receptor beta chains below, sequenced in a study. TCRdb ran MiXCR on the 5' RACE reads and lists one entry per CDR3 protein. The sample includes 62,000 or so distinct CDR3 sequences, 22% seen only once; the top ten take under 3.5%. The sample consisted of memory CD4+ T cells sorted from a lymph node. Specified subset: memory CD4+ T cells, CD4+CD45RO+CD25-. Source of these receptors: a female donor with breast cancer.

This clonotype has just a few counts. The chain couples TRBV20-1 to TRBJ1-5; D remains unclear. The V gene lost 5 bases and the J gene lost 4 bases, with 12 bases spanning the gap. Germline loops: CDR1 DFQATT, CDR2 SNEGSKA (reference sequence). The CDR3 is 13 amino acids. This chain's CDR3 is CSAAADGNQPQHF. The CDR3 DNA follows: TGCAGTGCTGCCGCAGACGGTAATCAGCCCCAGCATTTT.

CDR3 nucleotide sequence: TGTGCCACCAGCCGGGACGTGAGAAGTGAGCAGTTCTTC. Translating gives CATSRDVRSEQFF. The chain carries TRBV15 and TRBJ2-1; D may match TRBD1 or TRBD2 (5 bases each). The germline V gene encodes CDR1 LNHNV and CDR2 YYDKDF (reference sequence). This CDR3 comprises 13 residues. The V gene lost 5 bases and the J gene lost 9 bases, with 14 bases spanning the gap.

This clonotype has just one count. The V gene is TRBV9, the J gene TRBJ1-5; D possibly corresponds to TRBD1 (5 bases). Between the trimmed V and J ends, which lost 3 bases and 1 base, there was a span of 11 bases. CDR3 length equals 15 residues. The germline gives CDR1 SGDLS, CDR2 YYNGEE. The CDR3 sequence is CASSEGVGSNQPQHF. In DNA form, the CDR3 reads TGTGCCAGCAGCGAAGGGGTAGGGAGCAATCAGCCCCAGCATTTT.

This clonotype was counted between two and nine times. The V call is TRBV4-1, the J call TRBJ2-7, with D possibly called TRBD1 or TRBD2 (6 bases each). V was clipped by 4 bases and J by 1 base, with 11 bases between them. Germline CDR1 is MGHRA and CDR2 is YSYEKL. The CDR3 extends over 14 amino acids. DNA for the CDR3: TGCGCCAGCAGCCCAGGAGGGACATCCTACGAGCAGTACTTC. As protein: CASSPGGTSYEQYF.

The J gene is TRBJ1-6, the V gene TRBV3-1, with D perhaps matching TRBD1 (6 bases). Germline V CDR1 and CDR2: LGHDT, YNNKEL (reference sequence). Trimming took off 1 base at V and 1 base at J, with 8 bases between the two ends. The CDR3 runs to 16 residues. CDR3 amino acids: CASSQATGSYNSPLHF. In DNA, the CDR3 is TGTGCCAGCAGCCAAGCGACAGGTTCCTATAATTCACCCCTCCACTTT.

This chain uses TRBV5-6 with TRBJ1-5; D possibly corresponds to TRBD1 (5 bases). CDR3 length: 15 residues. Germline V gives CDR1 SGHDT, CDR2 YYEEEE. Trimming stripped 1 base from V and 5 bases from J, with 13 bases between. The CDR3, as DNA: TGTGCCAGCAGCTTGAGGCGACAGCTTTATCAGCCCCAGCATTTT. Translation gives CASSLRRQLYQPQHF.

This clonotype was counted only a few times. V gene TRBV6-1 combines with J gene TRBJ2-7, with 7 positions matching TRBD2. J lost 5 bases, V lost 6 bases, and 13 bases had no gene match. Germline assignment: CDR1 MNHNS and CDR2 SASEGT. This CDR3 comprises 15 residues. The CDR3 DNA follows: TGTGCCAGCAGACGAGGTGGGGAGGGCCTAAACGAGCAGTACTTC. This encodes CASRRGGEGLNEQYF.

This clonotype was detected only a few times. The chain joins TRBV19 to TRBJ2-7, with TRBD2 identical over 11 bases. Germline V gene lookup returns CDR1 LNHDA and CDR2 SQIVND (reference sequence). The CDR3 is made up of 15 amino acids. V lost 5 bases, J lost 3 bases, and 6 bases stayed unmatched. CDR3 residues: CASSVVGTSGYEQYF. CDR3 coding DNA: TGTGCCAGTAGTGTGGTGGGGACTAGCGGCTACGAGCAGTACTTC.

Details on this clonotype: The junction departs from the called germline gene at one end, perhaps through a read error. The chain carries TRBV10-3 and TRBJ2-2; 9 bases are a match to TRBD1. The germline gives CDR1 ENHRY, CDR2 SYGVKD. This CDR3 region has 13 residues. As DNA, the CDR3 is TGTGCCACACTACAGGGGGCGACCGGGGAGCTGTCTTTT. This gives the protein CATLQGATGELSF.

The rearrangement uses TRBV15 and TRBJ2-5, with 10 nucleotides matching TRBD1. Per the germline V gene, CDR1 is LNHNV and CDR2 is YYDKDF (reference sequence). J gave up 4 bases and V 5 bases, and 7 bases lay outside the gene matches. The CDR3 totals 15 residues. The CDR3 DNA is TGTGCCACCAGCCAGGGACAGGGGCGGGTAGAGACCCAGTACTTC. It encodes CATSQGQGRVETQYF.

This clonotype was picked up a small number of times. This chain links TRBV24-1 with TRBJ1-2; TRBD1 aligns across 8 bases. Per the germline V gene, CDR1 is KGHDR and CDR2 is SFDVKD. The V and J ends lost 3 bases and 8 bases, in that order; junction bases with no gene match: 7. This CDR3 comprises 14 residues. The CDR3 nucleotides read TGTGCCACCAGTGATCTCGGGACAGGTGGAGGCTACACCTTC. This encodes CATSDLGTGGGYTF.

This clonotype appeared a few times. This rearrangement joins TRBV11-2 to TRBJ2-4; 7 bases map to TRBD2. The CDR3 covers 13 residues. V gave up 8 bases and J gave up 6 bases; unmatched junction bases: 7. The germline V gene has CDR1 SGHAT and CDR2 FQNNGV. CDR3 nucleotide sequence: TGTGCCAGCTCGCGGGAGATTGGAAACATTCAGTACTTC. Its translation: CASSREIGNIQYF.

The chain links TRBV7-8 to TRBJ1-1; 7 nucleotides match TRBD1. This CDR3 contains 14 residues. Germline CDR1 and CDR2: SGHVS and FQNEAQ. V trimming: 5 bases; J trimming: 0 bases; junction bases outside the gene matches: 3. This CDR3 is CASSLGQLNTEAFF. In DNA form, the CDR3 reads TGTGCCAGCAGCCTGGGACAGTTGAACACTGAAGCTTTCTTT.

The sample holds a few counts of this clonotype. The chain joins TRBV4-2 to TRBJ2-1; D is perhaps TRBD1 (6 bases). The CDR3 contains 13 residues. Germline loops: CDR1 LGHNA, CDR2 YNFKEQ. V shed 3 bases and J shed 12 bases, with 15 bases lying between them. The CDR3 is CASSQETGSGQFF. The CDR3 region has the DNA TGTGCCAGCAGCCAGGAAACAGGGTCGGGGCAGTTCTTC.

V gene TRBV29-1 combines with J gene TRBJ1-1; a weak D match, TRBD1 (5 bases). This CDR3 spans 13 amino acids. Germline V gene data show CDR1 as SQVTM and CDR2 as ANQGSEA. The V gene lost 7 bases and the J gene lost 3 bases, with 15 bases spanning the gap. The CDR3 DNA sequence: TGCAGCGGGGGCGGGGGTAGGTACACTGAAGCTTTCTTT. Residues: CSGGGGRYTEAFF. The variable domain in full, with the rest retrieved from reference TRBV29-1 and TRBJ1-1, is SAVISQKPSRDICQRGTSLTIQCQVDSQVTMMFWYRQQPGQSLTLIATANQGSEATYESGFVIDKFPISRPNLTFSTLTVSNMSPEDSSIYLCSGGGGRYTEAFFGQGTRLTVV.

The chain joins TRBV20-1 to TRBJ2-5, with D tentatively TRBD1 (6 bases). This CDR3 spans 14 amino acids. V shed 5 bases and J shed 2 bases, with 15 bases lying between them. Germline loops: CDR1 DFQATT, CDR2 SNEGSKA (reference sequence). This CDR3 reads CSAYRVNTQETQYF. CDR3 nucleotide sequence: TGCAGTGCTTACAGGGTAAACACACAAGAGACCCAGTACTTC.

This clonotype was found a few times. The chain has TRBV5-1 and TRBJ2-3; the D is unclear. The V gene's germline CDR1 is SGHRS and CDR2 YFSETQ. V shed 5 bases and J shed 1 base, with 5 bases lying between them. This CDR3 contains 12 residues. CDR3 sequence reads: CASRKGTDTQYF. The CDR3 DNA sequence: TGCGCCAGCAGGAAGGGCACAGATACGCAGTATTTT.

This chain joins TRBV28 and TRBJ2-7; the match to TRBD1 covers 7 bases. Looked up from germline, CDR1 is MDHEN and CDR2 is SYDVKM. J gave up 6 bases and V 2 bases, and 16 bases lay outside the gene matches. There are 17 residues in the CDR3. The CDR3 coding sequence is TGTGCCAGCAGTTTAACGGTTGCCGGGACAGTCTTCGCCGAGCAGTACTTC. It translates to CASSLTVAGTVFAEQYF.

Only a few counts were recorded for this clonotype. The V gene is TRBV7-9, the J gene TRBJ1-3, with 9 bases that match TRBD1. Unmatched junction bases numbered 3, after V lost 5 bases and J lost 7 bases. The CDR3 has 13 amino acids. Germline CDR1 reads SEHNR; CDR2 reads FQNEAQ (reference sequence). The chain's CDR3 is CASSTGGLNTIYF. The CDR3 DNA follows: TGTGCCAGCAGCACAGGGGGCCTGAACACCATATATTTT.

The sample holds a few counts of this clonotype. The chain carries TRBV5-1 and TRBJ1-1; tentative D call: TRBD1 (5 bases). The CDR3 contains 16 residues. The germline V gene has CDR1 SGHRS and CDR2 YFSETQ. V lost 0 bases to trimming and J lost 3 bases, with 15 bases between them. This chain's CDR3 is CASSLGGSVSDTEAFF. CDR3 bases: TGCGCCAGCAGCTTGGGGGGGTCGGTATCGGACACTGAAGCTTTCTTT.

This sequence joins TRBV5-6 and TRBJ1-2; no reliable D call. V was shortened by 3 bases and J by 7 bases, with 10 bases between the two germline ends. This CDR3 has 12 amino acids. Germline V gives CDR1 SGHDT, CDR2 YYEEEE. CDR3 in amino acids: CASSSTPGGYTF. DNA of the CDR3: TGTGCCAGCAGCTCGACTCCTGGTGGCTACACCTTC.

This clonotype turned up a few times. The V gene is TRBV28, the J gene TRBJ2-2; D gene unclear. There are 15 residues in the CDR3. Trimming removed 2 bases at V and 1 base at J, with 8 bases between. The germline CDR1 and CDR2 sequences are MDHEN and SYDVKM. As DNA, the CDR3 is TGTGCCAGCAGTTTAGCGGATATGAACACCGGGGAGCTGTTTTTT. Encoded protein: CASSLADMNTGELFF.

This clonotype was observed a few times. The chain couples TRBV7-3 to TRBJ2-1; D not resolved. V lost 1 base and J lost 5, with 6 bases in between. Germline V gene lookup returns CDR1 SGHTA and CDR2 FQGTGA. The CDR3 covers 13 residues. The CDR3 DNA reads TGTGCCAGCAGCTTAAGGTTCGACAATGAGCAGTTCTTC. It translates to CASSLRFDNEQFF.

This clonotype has a handful of counts. The V call is TRBV6-2 or TRBV6-3, the J call TRBJ1-4; 8 positions agree with TRBD1. Germline lookup yields CDR1 MNHEY and CDR2 SVGEGT. The J segment lost 8 bases and the V segment lost 5 bases, leaving 13 bases of the junction unmatched. This CDR3 comprises 16 residues. CDR3 in DNA: TGTGCCAGCAGTAGCCGTACGACAGGGGTTGGCGAAAAACTGTTTTTT. Its translation: CASSSRTTGVGEKLFF.

This clonotype was seen a handful of times. This clone may be a read error of a much larger clone one base away. The genes are TRBV6-2 or TRBV6-3 and TRBJ2-3, with a weak D call TRBD2 (6 bases). Germline CDR1 MNHEY, CDR2 SVGEGT. V was clipped by 6 bases and J by 1 base, with 20 bases between them. The CDR3 runs 17 residues. CDR3 DNA sequence: TGTGCCAGCAGCCCTACACTGGGGACTTCAGGCACAGATACGCAGTATTTT. Its translation is CASSPTLGTSGTDTQYF.

This clonotype came up a few times. This chain connects TRBV7-9 to TRBJ1-4; a possible D gene is TRBD1 (5 bases). Germline V gene sequence: CDR1 SEHNR, CDR2 FQNEAQ (reference sequence). The V end was cut by 4 bases, the J end by 8 bases, with 11 bases between. The CDR3 has 13 amino acids. This chain's CDR3 is CASSWGGEEKLFF. Written as DNA, the CDR3 is TGTGCCAGCAGCTGGGGGGGGGAAGAAAAACTGTTTTTT.

This clonotype has more than one count but fewer than ten. This chain links TRBV5-4 with TRBJ2-1; perhaps TRBD1 as D (6 bases). V lost 2 bases and J lost 14, with 14 bases in between. Germline V gene data show CDR1 as SGHNT and CDR2 as YYREEE (reference sequence). This CDR3 is 12 amino acids long. CDR3 coding DNA: TGTGCCAGCAGCTTAACGACAGGCCATGAGTTCTTC. Its protein product is CASSLTTGHEFF. The complete variable domain, with remaining parts taken from reference TRBV5-4 and TRBJ2-1, reads ETGVTQSPTHLIKTRGQQVTLRCSSQSGHNTVSWYQQALGQGPQFIFQYYREEENGRGNFPPRFSGLQFPNYSSELNVNALELDDSALYLCASSLTTGHEFFGPGTRLTVL.

This clonotype has ten or more counts. CDR3 in amino acids: CSAARELSVETQYF. The CDR3 nucleotides read TGCAGTGCAGCGCGGGAGTTGAGCGTAGAGACCCAGTACTTC. The genes are TRBV20-1 and TRBJ2-5; 7 bases align to TRBD2. Trimming took 6 bases from V and 4 from J; bases not matched to a gene: 11. This CDR3 spans 14 amino acids. Germline values: CDR1 DFQATT, CDR2 SNEGSKA (reference sequence).